The 26 T cell receptor beta chains presented below share a single source sample, sequenced in a study of blood T cell repertoires in COVID-19. Sequenced by immunoSEQ multiplex PCR; TCRdb stores in-frame clones only, minus some. The table has approximately 120,000 clones, less than 90% seen once. Source material: peripheral blood. Source of these receptors: an elderly woman with acute or convalescent COVID-19.

CDR3 nucleotides: TGCGCCAGCAGCCACCCTTTAGGGGAGCTGTTTTTT. This encodes CASSHPLGELFF. The V call is TRBV4-1, the J call TRBJ2-2; no firm D call. V shed 3 bases and J shed 8 bases, with 7 bases lying between them. This CDR3 spans 12 amino acids. CDR1 MGHRA and CDR2 YSYEKL come from the germline V gene.

The chain is built from TRBV29-1 and TRBJ1-1; tentative D call: TRBD1 (5 bases). Germline CDR1 SQVTM, CDR2 ANQGSEA. The V end lost 6 bases, the J end lost 6 bases, and 17 bases lay between the germline ends. The CDR3 is 13 residues long. The CDR3 sequence: CSVVPGLKAEAFF. The CDR3 DNA reads as TGCAGCGTCGTACCAGGGCTCAAGGCTGAAGCTTTCTTT.

V is TRBV28 and J is TRBJ1-2; perhaps TRBD1 as D (6 bases). The CDR3 loop spans 14 amino acids. Germline V lookup: CDR1 MDHEN, CDR2 SYDVKM. Trimming took 4 bases from V and 4 from J, leaving 13 bases between them. The CDR3 DNA reads TGTGCCAGCAGTTCACTACAGGGCGTCTATGGCTACACCTTC. Translating it yields CASSSLQGVYGYTF.

V and J are TRBV5-5 and TRBJ1-5, with TRBD1 matching over 7 bases. The V gene end was trimmed by 0 bases and the J gene end by 0 bases; junction bases not matched to a gene: 6. This CDR3 has 17 amino acids. Germline values: CDR1 SGHKS, CDR2 YYEKEE (reference sequence). The CDR3 nucleotides read TGTGCCAGCAGCTTGGGACAGGGATCCTATAGCAATCAGCCCCAGCATTTT. Its translation: CASSLGQGSYSNQPQHF.

The chain recombines TRBV5-1 with TRBJ1-2, with D uncertain. CDR3 length equals 15 residues. The germline V gene has CDR1 SGHRS and CDR2 YFSETQ. Deletions cut 4 bases from V and 3 bases from J, with 16 bases between. The CDR3 bases are TGCGCCAGCAGCGTGTCAGGCATGAGGGACTATGGCTACACCTTC. This codes for CASSVSGMRDYGYTF. The full variable domain, rest sourced from reference TRBV5-1 and TRBJ1-2, is KAGVTQTPRYLIKTRGQQVTLSCSPISGHRSVSWYQQTPGQGLQFLFEYFSETQRNKGNFPGRFSGRQFSNSRSEMNVSTLELGDSALYLCASSVSGMRDYGYTFGSGTRLTVV.

As concerns this clone: One end of the junction is discordant with germline, which a read error may explain. The V gene is TRBV7-9, the J gene TRBJ2-7; 15 bases agree with TRBD2. Germline CDR1 SEHNR, CDR2 FQNEAQ (reference sequence). The CDR3 consists of 14 residues. The CDR3 region has the DNA TGTGCCAGCAGCTTGGGACTAGCGGGGGGAAGGAGGAACTTC. As protein: CASSLGLAGGRRNF.

The CDR3 reads CASSQEGSFRGYTF. DNA for the CDR3: TGCGCCAGCAGCCAAGAGGGCAGTTTTAGAGGCTACACCTTC. The rearrangement links TRBV4-1 to TRBJ1-2; the D is unclear. This CDR3 region has 14 residues. Germline CDR1 is MGHRA and CDR2 is YSYEKL. V was cut by 0 bases and J by 8 bases, with 13 bases left in between.

This chain connects TRBV7-9 to TRBJ2-7; 8 bases are shared with TRBD1. The CDR3 sequence is 15 residues long. CDR1 is SEHNR, CDR2 FQNEAQ, per germline (reference sequence). Trimming removed 6 bases from V and 4 bases from J; junction bases left unmatched: 11. In DNA, the CDR3 is TGTGCCAGCAGTTCGTCCGGGACAGGAGTTTACGAGCAGTACTTC. Residues: CASSSSGTGVYEQYF.

This chain connects TRBV5-1 to TRBJ2-2, with 8 bases that match TRBD1. The ends lost 4 bases at V and 0 bases at J; junction bases unmatched: 8. The germline gives CDR1 SGHRS, CDR2 YFSETQ. The CDR3 covers 17 residues. The CDR3 DNA is TGCGCCAGCAGCGTGCAGGGGGCGTCCGCGAACACCGGGGAGCTGTTTTTT. It yields the protein CASSVQGASANTGELFF.

Concerning this clone itself: Distinct nucleotide sequences in the sample also encode this CDR3. The gene calls are TRBV5-1 and TRBJ2-2, with 7 bases fitting TRBD1. V lost 3 bases to trimming and J lost 5 bases; unmatched junction nucleotides: 4. This CDR3 region has 14 residues. CDR1 is SGHRS, CDR2 YFSETQ, per germline. CDR3 in DNA: TGCGCCAGCAGCTCAGGGGGTGGAACCGGGGAGCTGTTTTTT. This translates into CASSSGGGTGELFF. Supplemented by reference TRBV5-1 and TRBJ2-2, the full variable domain reads KAGVTQTPRYLIKTRGQQVTLSCSPISGHRSVSWYQQTPGQGLQFLFEYFSETQRNKGNFPGRFSGRQFSNSRSEMNVSTLELGDSALYLCASSSGGGTGELFFGEGSRLTVL.

This rearrangement joins TRBV27 to TRBJ1-6; TRBD1 might be the D (5 bases). Germline lookup yields CDR1 MNHEY and CDR2 SMNVEV (reference sequence). The V end lost 7 bases, the J end lost 10 bases, and 23 bases lay between the germline ends. This CDR3 has 16 amino acids. The CDR3 reads CASTTSTGLAGSPLHF. The DNA for the CDR3 is TGTGCCAGCACCACCTCGACGGGACTCGCTGGGTCACCCCTCCACTTT.

The chain recombines TRBV21-1 with TRBJ2-7; the DNA was not used to check the table's D call, TRBD2. TRBV21-1 is a pseudogene. The CDR3 length is 16 residues. The CDR3 loop reads CASSKEGGKGPNEQYV. The CDR3 nucleotides read TGTGCCAGCAGCAAAGAGGGGGGGAAAGGCCCCAACGAGCAGTACGTC.

This sequence joins TRBV11-2 and TRBJ2-5; D call uncertain. CDR3 length: 11 amino acids. Trimming stripped 3 bases from V and 4 bases from J, with 3 bases between. Germline V gene lookup returns CDR1 SGHAT and CDR2 FQNNGV. CDR3 sequence: CASSLRETQYF. CDR3 in DNA: TGTGCCAGCAGCTTGAGAGAGACCCAGTACTTC.

The rearrangement joins TRBV5-6 to TRBJ2-3; TRBD1 matches at 7 bases. The V gene's germline CDR1 is SGHDT and CDR2 YYEEEE. The junction had 8 bases not matched to a gene; V was cut back by 4 bases and J by 6 bases. The CDR3 loop spans 14 amino acids. This chain's CDR3 is CASSLATGMDTQYF. The CDR3 nucleotides read TGTGCCAGCAGCCTCGCGACAGGGATGGATACGCAGTATTTT.

The chain links TRBV5-1 to TRBJ2-5, with 11 bases that match TRBD1. The length of the CDR3 is 17 residues. Germline-derived CDR1 and CDR2 are SGHRS and YFSETQ. Unmatched junction bases numbered 12, after V lost 4 bases and J lost 4 bases. CDR3 sequence: CASSLRTGGLLGETQYF. The CDR3 DNA is TGCGCCAGCAGCCTCAGGACAGGGGGCCTGTTAGGAGAGACCCAGTACTTC.

The gene calls are TRBV5-1 and TRBJ1-2; D is perhaps TRBD1 (6 bases). In germline, CDR1 is SGHRS, CDR2 YFSETQ. Trimming removed 4 bases from V and 0 bases from J, with 10 bases in between. This CDR3 spans 14 amino acids. The CDR3 here is CASSIEGANYGYTF. In nucleotides, the CDR3 is TGCGCCAGCAGCATTGAGGGGGCTAACTATGGCTACACCTTC.

The chain joins TRBV2 to TRBJ1-1; a weak D match, TRBD1 (6 bases). In germline, CDR1 is SNHLY, CDR2 FYNNEI. Trimming left V 4 bases short and J 4 bases short, with 13 bases between. The CDR3 loop spans 14 amino acids. The CDR3 DNA sequence: TGTGCCAGCAGTGGGAGGGGAGGGGGCACTGAAGCTTTCTTT. Amino acids: CASSGRGGGTEAFF.

The gene calls are TRBV7-2 and TRBJ1-5; D gene unclear. The CDR3 is 12 amino acids. Germline CDR1 reads SGHTA; CDR2 reads FQGNSA. V was pared by 5 bases and J by 3 bases, with 5 bases between. The CDR3 DNA reads as TGTGCCAGCAGCAGCAACAATCAGCCCCAGCATTTT. This codes for CASSSNNQPQHF.

This clone was found once. The chain joins TRBV19 to TRBJ1-2; tentative D call: TRBD1 (6 bases). Per the germline V gene, CDR1 is LNHDA and CDR2 is SQIVND (reference sequence). V lost 7 bases and J 3 bases, leaving 18 bases between the germline ends. The CDR3 is 15 residues long. The DNA for the CDR3 is TGTGCCAGTACCCAGCTCCGACAGGATGACTATGGCTACACCTTC. It specifies CASTQLRQDDYGYTF. The full variable domain, with the rest looked up from reference TRBV19 and TRBJ1-2, is DGGITQSPKYLFRKEGQNVTLSCEQNLNHDAMYWYRQDPGQGLRLIYYSQIVNDFQKGDIAEGYSVSREKKESFPLTVTSAQKNPTAFYLCASTQLRQDDYGYTFGSGTRLTVV.

This chain joins TRBV6-5 and TRBJ1-1; D unresolved. CDR3 length: 12 amino acids. Germline lookup yields CDR1 MNHEY and CDR2 SVGAGI. The V end lost 6 bases, the J end lost 1 base, and 6 bases lay between the germline ends. CDR3 coding DNA: TGTGCCAGCAGCTGGGCGAACACTGAAGCTTTCTTT. This gives the protein CASSWANTEAFF.

The gene calls are TRBV6-5 and TRBJ1-1; D is uncertain. Germline CDR1 MNHEY, CDR2 SVGAGI. The CDR3 consists of 14 residues. Trimming stripped 0 bases from V and 4 bases from J, with 9 bases between. The DNA of the CDR3 is TGTGCCAGCAGTTACTCTGCGCAGGTCACTGAAGCTTTCTTT. This encodes CASSYSAQVTEAFF.

The V and J genes are TRBV5-1 and TRBJ2-1; TRBD2 matches 13 bases. Looked up from germline, CDR1 is SGHRS and CDR2 is YFSETQ. The V gene end was trimmed by 3 bases and the J gene end by 5 bases; junction bases not matched to a gene: 11. This CDR3 is 18 amino acids long. This CDR3 reads CASSSTSPLAGGDNEQFF. The CDR3 region has the DNA TGCGCCAGCAGCTCTACTTCGCCACTAGCGGGGGGGGACAATGAGCAGTTCTTC. Supplemented by reference TRBV5-1 and TRBJ2-1, the full variable domain reads KAGVTQTPRYLIKTRGQQVTLSCSPISGHRSVSWYQQTPGQGLQFLFEYFSETQRNKGNFPGRFSGRQFSNSRSEMNVSTLELGDSALYLCASSSTSPLAGGDNEQFFGPGTRLTVL.

This clone was observed once. A junction end diverges from the germline sequence, so it may reflect a read error. J is TRBJ1-2 and V is TRBV20-1, with a weak D call TRBD1 (6 bases). CDR1 and CDR2 (germline): DFQATT, SNEGSKA (reference sequence). The CDR3 totals 11 residues. CDR3 in DNA: TGTAATGGGGGCAGTATCTATGGCTACACCTTC. This sequence encodes CNGGSIYGYTF.

The chain recombines TRBV18 with TRBJ2-3; D is possibly TRBD1 (6 bases). The CDR3 is made up of 16 amino acids. V lost 3 bases and J 7 bases, leaving 20 bases between the germline ends. Germline-derived CDR1 and CDR2 are KGHSH and LQKENI. The chain's CDR3 is CASSPRPSQGMNTQYF. DNA for the CDR3: TGTGCCAGCTCACCCAGACCCTCGCAGGGGATGAATACGCAGTATTTT.

The genes are TRBV3-1 (or the pseudogene TRBV3-2) and TRBJ1-1; D uncertain. The length of the CDR3 is 13 residues. The germline CDR1 and CDR2 sequences are LGHDT and YNNKEL (reference sequence). V was cut by 5 bases and J by 0 bases, with 7 bases left in between. CDR3 DNA sequence: TGTGCCAGCAGCTACTACATGAACACTGAAGCTTTCTTT. It codes for CASSYYMNTEAFF.

This clone came up a few times. V usage is TRBV25-1 and J usage is TRBJ1-5; D remains ambiguous. Germline-derived CDR1 and CDR2 are MGHDK and SYGVNS. Deletions cut 1 base from V and 0 bases from J, with 10 bases between. The CDR3 contains 16 residues. CDR3 nucleotide sequence: TGTGCCAGCAGTGAATTCGCGGATGATAGCAATCAGCCCCAGCATTTT. This codes for CASSEFADDSNQPQHF.